The 14 T cell receptor beta chains in this list originate from one sample, sequenced in a study of cytomegalovirus exposure and HLA in healthy donors. The table came from immunoSEQ multiplex PCR; TCRdb's copy has only in-frame clones and leaves some out. Counted here are 330,000 or so clones, roughly 88% occurring once; the ten biggest clones make up 0.75% to 0.85%. Material for sequencing was PBMCs. Receptor source: a young woman in good health and CMV-seronegative.

The rearrangement uses TRBV25-1 and TRBJ2-5; a weak D match, TRBD1 (6 bases). Between the trimmed V and J ends, which lost 4 bases and 5 bases, there was a span of 17 bases. Germline values: CDR1 MGHDK, CDR2 SYGVNS. CDR3 length: 15 amino acids. CDR3 in DNA: TGTGCCAGCAGTGCAAGACAGGAAGTAGGCGAGACCCAGTACTTC. It translates to CASSARQEVGETQYF.

The chain combines TRBV4-1 with TRBJ2-3, with unresolved D. The germline V and J ends were trimmed by 5 bases and 8 bases, with 14 bases remaining between them. Germline V gene data show CDR1 as MGHRA and CDR2 as YSYEKL. This CDR3 comprises 13 residues. CDR3: CASSIALYGTQYF. The CDR3 DNA sequence: TGCGCCAGCAGCATTGCCCTCTACGGTACGCAGTATTTT.

In the case of this clone: This CDR3 is also generated by other DNA sequences in the sample. The chain couples TRBV5-1 to TRBJ2-7, with D hard to call. The CDR3 spans 13 residues. Looked up from germline, CDR1 is SGHRS and CDR2 is YFSETQ. The V end was cut by 3 bases, the J end by 0 bases, with 7 bases between. The CDR3 DNA sequence: TGCGCCAGCAGCTCCTCCAGCTCCTACGAGCAGTACTTC. Its translation: CASSSSSSYEQYF.

The V gene is TRBV4-1, the J gene TRBJ2-1; D possibly corresponds to TRBD2 (5 bases). The length of the CDR3 is 16 residues. The ends were cut back, 4 bases at V and 4 bases at J, with 17 bases in the middle. Germline values: CDR1 MGHRA, CDR2 YSYEKL. In nucleotides, the CDR3 is TGCGCCAGCAGCCTTTGGGGAGCTAGGGAGTACAATGAGCAGTTCTTC. Protein product: CASSLWGAREYNEQFF.

The chain couples TRBV6-5 to TRBJ1-1; D not resolved. Per the germline V gene, CDR1 is MNHEY and CDR2 is SVGAGI. This CDR3 region has 14 residues. Trimming stripped 10 bases from V and 2 bases from J, with 17 bases between. The CDR3 reads CATRPDSFNTEAFF. CDR3 DNA sequence: TGTGCCACTCGCCCAGACTCCTTTAACACTGAAGCTTTCTTT.

CDR3 sequence (DNA): TGTGCCAGCAGCTTAGTTAAAATCGACGAGCAGTACTTC. Amino acids: CASSLVKIDEQYF. The J gene is TRBJ2-7, the V gene TRBV7-2; D remains ambiguous. The CDR3 runs 13 residues. Trimming removed 1 base from V and 5 bases from J, with 9 bases in between. Germline V gives CDR1 SGHTA, CDR2 FQGNSA.

V gene TRBV7-2 combines with J gene TRBJ2-7; TRBD2 aligns across 10 bases. With V trimmed by 6 bases and J by 4 bases, 9 bases remained unmatched. Germline V gene data show CDR1 as SGHTA and CDR2 as FQGNSA. This CDR3 is 15 amino acids long. In DNA, the CDR3 is TGTGCCAGCAGGTCCGGGACTAGCGCGGCATACGAGCAGTACTTC. Translating gives CASRSGTSAAYEQYF.

V gene TRBV4-3 combines with J gene TRBJ2-3; D ambiguous. Trimming took 4 bases from V and 2 from J, leaving 4 bases between them. The CDR3 is 12 amino acids. Germline V gene data show CDR1 as LGHNA and CDR2 as YSLEER. The CDR3 loop is CASSPVTDTQYF. In DNA, the CDR3 is TGCGCCAGCAGCCCGGTCACAGATACGCAGTATTTT.

The rearrangement uses TRBV5-1 and TRBJ2-5, with 11 bases lining up with TRBD2. Per germline, CDR1 SGHRS and CDR2 YFSETQ. The CDR3 length is 17 residues. V lost 0 bases, J lost 5 bases, and 9 bases stayed unmatched. The CDR3 loop is CASSLGWTSGLMETQYF. CDR3 nucleotides: TGCGCCAGCAGCTTGGGTTGGACTAGCGGGTTAATGGAGACCCAGTACTTC.

V and J are TRBV2 and TRBJ2-2; perhaps TRBD2 as D (6 bases). The germline CDR1 and CDR2 sequences are SNHLY and FYNNEI. Trimming cost V 6 bases and J 1 base, with 9 bases left between them. The CDR3 contains 14 residues. The CDR3 loop is CASSRSGNTGELFF. The CDR3, as DNA: TGTGCCAGCAGCCGTAGCGGGAACACCGGGGAGCTGTTTTTT.

The rearrangement joins TRBV6-5 to TRBJ2-2; 9 nucleotides align to TRBD1. The CDR3 is 14 residues long. Germline values: CDR1 MNHEY, CDR2 SVGAGI. V lost 5 bases, J lost 5 bases, and 3 bases stayed unmatched. Here the CDR3 DNA reads TGTGCCAGCAGTAGGGACAGGGAAACCGGGGAGCTGTTTTTT. This encodes CASSRDRETGELFF.

V and J are TRBV6-1 and TRBJ2-3; D remains ambiguous. Trimming removed 1 base at V and 0 bases at J, with 5 bases between. CDR3 length equals 14 residues. Per the germline V gene, CDR1 is MNHNS and CDR2 is SASEGT. CDR3 bases: TGTGCCAGCAGTGAAGGACAAAGCACAGATACGCAGTATTTT. Translated, it gives CASSEGQSTDTQYF.

This clone was observed a handful of times. V is TRBV9 and J is TRBJ2-7; 9 bases map to TRBD2. Germline values: CDR1 SGDLS, CDR2 YYNGEE. The junction had 1 base not matched to a gene; V was cut back by 0 bases and J by 3 bases. This CDR3 is built from 14 residues. For the CDR3, the DNA is TGTGCCAGCAGCGTAGGTAGCGGGGGCTACGAGCAGTACTTC. Translated, it gives CASSVGSGGYEQYF.

The chain has TRBV5-6 and TRBJ2-7; 10 bases are a match to TRBD1. Germline V lookup: CDR1 SGHDT, CDR2 YYEEEE. This CDR3 comprises 15 residues. The junction had 8 bases not matched to a gene; V was cut back by 3 bases and J by 5 bases. CDR3 in DNA: TGTGCCAGCAGCTCCACCGGGACAGGGGTTCACGAGCAGTACTTC. Protein sequence: CASSSTGTGVHEQYF.